The clone carrying this T cell receptor (beta chain) has a handful of counts. The antigen remains unidentified. The data stem from a study of T-cell memory formation after mild COVID-19. Study results and limitations: The study found contracting CD4+ clones mainly in CM and EM and contracting CD8+ clones in EMRA. Still unconfirmed is whether the second-wave clones peaking on day 37 recognized SARS-CoV-2.

It was 5'RACE with constant-segment primers that produced the TCR alpha and TCR beta cDNA libraries, which carried sample barcodes and UMIs. Using its own MiXCR run on the 5' RACE reads, TCRdb lists one record per CDR3 protein. The data contain some 330,000 distinct CDR3 sequences, around 21% of them singletons. The TCR originated in an adult woman who had mild COVID-19 (a few samples of this study predate the infection). Cell type and time point are not known. Sequencing was carried out using PBMCs or a T cell subset sorted from them (not recorded which).

The CDR3 nucleotides read TGTGCCAGCAGCTTCGGGCAGGGGCGGCCCAATCAGCCCCAGCATTTT. Its translation is CASSFGQGRPNQPQHF. The V gene is TRBV7-9, the J gene TRBJ1-5, with a possible D match to TRBD1 (6 bases). The CDR3 runs 16 residues. CDR1 SEHNR and CDR2 FQNEAQ come from the germline V gene (reference sequence). With 3 bases removed from V and 3 bases from J, the gap between germline ends came to 15 bases.